This is a list of T cell receptor beta chains from one sample in a study of blood T cell repertoires in COVID-19. Some clones are missing from TCRdb's copy, which holds only in-frame ones; the method was immunoSEQ multiplex PCR. Of approximately 76,000 clones in the sample, around nine tenths were seen once. The sequenced sample consisted of peripheral blood. Receptor source: a human donor in a cohort sampled during active COVID-19. The CDR3 runs from the conserved cysteine through the conserved F or W. A D gene is named only where the DNA matches it firmly. Clone size, where shown, is once, few, many, or a class for clones that have expanded.

TRBJ1-5	.	TRBV20-1	15	TRBD1	CSASGGTGDNQPQHF	TGCAGTGCTAGTGGGGGGACAGGGGACAATCAGCCCCAGCATTTT
TRBJ2-7	.	TRBV2	11	.	CASRGLGEQYF	TGTGCCAGCAGGGGGCTGGGGGAGCAGTACTTC
TRBJ1-1	.	TRBV30	14	.	CAWRPSQGNTEAFF	TGTGCCTGGAGGCCCTCACAGGGGAACACTGAAGCTTTCTTT
TRBJ1-2	.	TRBV12-3/TRBV12-4	13	.	CASTLTVNYGYTF	TGTGCCAGCACCTTGACAGTTAACTATGGCTACACCTTC
TRBJ2-7	once	TRBV25-1	14	.	CASSDDTFSYEQYF	TGTGCCAGCAGTGATGACACCTTCTCCTACGAGCAGTACTTC
TRBJ1-4	.	TRBV7-7	16	TRBD1	CASSPGPTGVGEKLFF	TGTGCCAGCAGCCCAGGGCCGACAGGGGTGGGTGAAAAACTGTTTTTT
TRBJ2-7	few	TRBV5-1	17	.	CASSLGPGGLSSYEQYF	TGCGCCAGCAGCTTGGGGCCGGGGGGCTTAAGCTCCTACGAGCAGTACTTC
TRBJ2-3	.	TRBV18	16	.	CASSPLRAGHTDTQYF	TGTGCCAGCTCACCACTTCGGGCGGGGCACACAGATACGCAGTATTTT
TRBJ2-1	.	TRBV3-1/TRBV3-2	13	.	CASSRPTGNEQFF	TGTGCCAGCAGCCGACCGACTGGGAATGAGCAGTTCTTC
TRBJ2-7	.	TRBV20-1	10	.	CSAGGYEQYF	TGCAGTGCGGGGGGCTACGAGCAGTACTTC
TRBJ1-2	.	TRBV28	13	TRBD1	CASSRRDREGYTF	TGTGCCAGCAGTCGCAGGGACAGGGAGGGCTACACCTTC
TRBJ1-5	few	TRBV6-4	15	TRBD1	CASSETGGSNQPQHF	TGTGCCAGCAGTGAGACAGGGGGCAGCAATCAGCCCCAGCATTTT
TRBJ1-6	once	TRBV27	15	.	CASSTTGSDNSPLHF	TGTGCCAGCAGTACCACGGGTTCAGATAATTCACCCCTCCACTTT
TRBJ2-6	.	TRBV2	17	TRBD1	CASSVGTGGAGANVLTF	TGTGCCAGCAGTGTAGGGACAGGGGGTGCTGGGGCCAACGTCCTGACTTTC
TRBJ1-1	.	TRBV2	14	TRBD1	CASKGTGGYTEAFF	TGTGCCAGCAAGGGGACAGGGGGATACACTGAAGCTTTCTTT
TRBJ2-7	.	TRBV28	16	TRBD2	CASEASGGQKGDEQYF	TGTGCCAGTGAGGCTAGCGGGGGCCAAAAGGGGGACGAGCAGTACTTC
TRBJ1-2	once	TRBV11-2	13	.	CASSIRGFGGYTF	TGTGCCAGCAGCATTAGGGGGTTCGGGGGCTACACCTTC
TRBJ1-2	.	TRBV19	16	TRBD1	CASSIAGTDRSYGYTF	TGTGCCAGTAGTATAGCGGGGACAGATCGCAGCTATGGCTACACCTTC
TRBJ2-7	.	TRBV30	13	TRBD1	CAWSGTGVGEQYF	TGTGCCTGGAGCGGGACAGGGGTGGGCGAGCAGTACTTC
TRBJ1-1	.	TRBV2	13	.	CASSGWLNTEAFF	TGTGCCAGCAGTGGTTGGCTGAACACTGAAGCTTTCTTT
TRBJ1-2	.	TRBV3-1/TRBV3-2	15	TRBD1	CASSQDLDRGNGYTF	TGTGCCAGCAGCCAAGATCTAGACAGGGGAAATGGCTACACCTTC
TRBJ1-2	.	TRBV7-9	13	.	CASSLEAGYGYTF	TGTGCCAGCAGCTTAGAAGCTGGCTATGGCTACACCTTC
TRBJ2-6	.	TRBV7-9	19	.	CASSGGNGLGSSGANVLTF	TGTGCCAGCAGCGGGGGGAACGGACTGGGATCCTCTGGGGCCAACGTCCTGACTTTC
TRBJ1-2	.	TRBV6-5	13	.	CASSPQGRNGYTF	TGTGCCAGCAGCCCACAGGGTAGGAATGGCTACACCTTC
TRBJ1-2	once	TRBV25-1	14	.	CASSESGAIAGYTF	TGTGCCAGCAGTGAGAGCGGGGCCATCGCTGGCTACACCTTC
TRBJ1-1	.	TRBV20-1	12	.	CSASRGDAEAFF	TGCAGTGCTAGTCGGGGGGATGCTGAAGCTTTCTTT
TRBJ1-6	.	TRBV27	17	TRBD1	CASSYGTVPLPNSPLHF	TGTGCCAGCAGTTACGGGACAGTCCCACTCCCTAATTCACCCCTCCACTTT
TRBJ1-1	once	TRBV30	13	.	CAWSVHEGAEAFF	TGTGCCTGGAGTGTACATGAGGGGGCTGAAGCTTTCTTT
TRBJ2-7	.	TRBV12-3/TRBV12-4	13	.	CASSLARNYEQYF	TGTGCCAGCAGTTTAGCGCGTAACTACGAGCAGTACTTC
TRBJ1-2	.	TRBV6-6	10	.	CASLNYGYTF	TGTGCCAGCCTTAACTATGGCTACACCTTC
TRBJ1-4	once	TRBV25-1	15	TRBD1	CASSTNRGRDEKLFF	TGTGCCAGCAGTACAAACAGGGGGCGCGATGAAAAACTGTTTTTT
TRBJ2-7	.	TRBV28	14	TRBD1	CASRRPGQGAEEYF	TGTGCCAGCAGACGCCCGGGACAGGGGGCGGAGGAGTACTTC
TRBJ1-1	.	TRBV28	13	.	CASSLYSSAEAFF	TGTGCCAGCAGTTTGTACAGCAGTGCTGAAGCTTTCTTT
TRBJ1-6	.	TRBV27	15	.	CASSWAGSGVSPLHF	TGTGCCAGCAGTTGGGCGGGGAGCGGGGTTTCACCCCTCCACTTT
TRBJ1-1	.	TRBV21-1	16	.	CASSSLQGRVASEAFF	TGTGCCAGCAGCTCCCTCCAGGGGAGGGTTGCATCTGAAGCTTTCTTT
TRBJ1-6	once	TRBV5-8	15	.	CASSLGQGGNSPLHF	TGTGCCAGCAGCTTGGGCCAGGGAGGTAATTCACCCCTCCACTTT